This TCR beta chain is from a study of cytomegalovirus exposure and HLA in healthy donors. General study results and limits: Presence/absence comparisons presumed near-even sequencing depth among donors. Productive status was seen about 87% or about 30% of the time for most TCR beta V segments in an earlier analysis. It was approximately 150 TCR beta chains that were listed as cytomegalovirus-associated. The HLA-A and HLA-B alleles of most subjects were reportedly predicted accurately from TCR beta sequences.

60 Vbeta and 13 Jbeta primers were used in PCR. Profiling relied on immunoSEQ multiplex PCR, and the TCRdb table lists in-frame clones only, not all of them. The sample has more than 130,000 clones, more than 60% seen once. This clone was picked up one time. The antigen is not known. Sequencing used PBMCs. The TCR originated in a male donor in good health and CMV-seronegative.

The CDR3 sequence: CAWSYREVTF. The CDR3 bases are TGTGCCTGGAGTTACAGGGAAGTCACCTTC. This rearrangement joins TRBV30 to TRBJ1-2; weak D call: TRBD1 (6 bases). Germline values: CDR1 GTSNPN, CDR2 SVGIG (reference sequence). This CDR3 has 10 amino acids. The V and J ends lost 2 bases and 13 bases respectively, with 11 bases between them.